This TCR beta chain comes out of a study of cytomegalovirus exposure and HLA in healthy donors. Findings and caveats of the study: TCR clusters originating in the first cohort tended to co-occur in the 120 validation repertoires, according to a later analysis.

Germline V CDR1 and CDR2: MNHEY, SMNVEV (reference sequence). CDR3 length: 12 residues. Trimming stripped 10 bases from V and 4 bases from J, with 13 bases between. Data came from immunoSEQ multiplex PCR; TCRdb stores just in-frame clones and leaves some out. The table has roughly 150,000 clones, around 96% seen once. A word on this clone: Its target is not known.

This chain connects TRBV27 to TRBJ1-1; no clear D gene. The sample consisted of PBMCs. This TCR came from a woman aged 18-29 years in good health and CMV-seronegative. The CDR3 here is CATANRGTEAFF. The DNA for the CDR3 is TGTGCCACCGCTAACCGCGGCACTGAAGCTTTCTTT.